The rows below give T cell receptor beta chains drawn from one sample of a study of early T cells in non-severe SARS-CoV-2 infection. In TCRdb, the 5' RACE reads were re-called with MiXCR into one record per CDR3 protein. The sample contains 90,000 to 120,000 distinct CDR3 sequences, approximately 12% of which appear only once. The sample was whole blood. The origin of the receptors is an adult who was a healthcare worker with PCR-confirmed SARS-CoV-2 infection or an uninfected control (not recorded which). CDR3s include the opening cysteine and the closing phenylalanine or tryptophan. Fields, in order: D gene, V gene, clone size, J gene, CDR3 protein, CDR3 DNA. A D gene is named only where the DNA matches it firmly. Not all rows give a size; the values are once, few, many and, for expanded clones, a class.

-	TRBV4-3	-	TRBJ1-5	CASSQRTGDQPQHF	TGCGCCAGCAGCCAGAGGACGGGGGATCAGCCCCAGCATTTT
-	TRBV5-5	-	TRBJ1-6	CASSLDYSPLHF	TGTGCCAGCAGCTTGGATTATTCACCCCTCCACTTT
-	TRBV6-5	-	TRBJ2-1	CASSYSTSVWNEQFF	TGTGCCAGCAGTTACTCGACTAGTGTGTGGAATGAGCAGTTCTTC
-	TRBV7-9	many	TRBJ2-2	CARGSAAGELFF	TGTGCCCGAGGATCGGCGGCCGGGGAGCTGTTTTTT
-	TRBV6-1	few	TRBJ2-6	CASSDPAWTERSGANVLTF	TGTGCCAGCAGTGACCCGGCTTGGACAGAAAGATCTGGGGCCAACGTCCTGACTTTC
-	TRBV9	many	TRBJ2-1	CASNVAAGPKNEQFF	TGTGCCAGCAACGTTGCGGCTGGCCCCAAGAATGAGCAGTTCTTC
TRBD1	TRBV15	many	TRBJ1-6	CATSREWTGDSPLHF	TGTGCCACCAGCAGAGAGTGGACAGGGGATTCACCCCTCCACTTT
-	TRBV9	many	TRBJ1-5	CASSRSPGNQPQHF	TGTGCCAGCAGCAGATCCCCAGGGAATCAGCCCCAGCATTTT
-	TRBV6-1	many	TRBJ1-6	CASSDRSSYNSPLHF	TGTGCCAGCAGTGACCGAAGCTCCTATAATTCACCCCTCCACTTT
-	TRBV6-5	many	TRBJ2-2	CASRPQGRNTGELFF	TGTGCCAGCAGGCCGCAGGGGAGGAACACCGGGGAGCTGTTTTTT
-	TRBV6-1	many	TRBJ2-7	CASSDPDRRQYF	TGTGCCAGCAGTGACCCCGACAGGAGGCAGTACTTC
-	TRBV7-2	few	TRBJ1-2	CASSSMDTRYGYTF	TGTGCCAGCAGCTCAATGGACACTCGCTATGGCTACACCTTC
-	TRBV11-2	few	TRBJ2-1	CASSFSPSYNEQFF	TGTGCCAGCAGCTTTAGTCCATCCTACAATGAGCAGTTCTTC
-	TRBV7-9	many	TRBJ2-7	CASSLDPYEQYF	TGTGCCAGCAGCTTAGATCCCTACGAGCAGTACTTC
-	TRBV19	few	TRBJ2-2	CASSIGTGELFF	TGTGCCAGTAGCATAGGCACCGGGGAGCTGTTTTTT
-	TRBV6-1	-	TRBJ1-2	CASTGRAGYGYTF	TGTGCCAGCACGGGGAGGGCTGGCTATGGCTACACCTTC
-	TRBV5-1	-	TRBJ2-3	CASSPGDITDTQYF	TGCGCCAGCAGCCCGGGGGACATCACAGATACGCAGTATTTT
TRBD1	TRBV12-3/TRBV12-4	-	TRBJ2-7	CASSRDSGYEQYF	TGTGCCAGCAGTCGGGACAGCGGCTACGAGCAGTACTTC
TRBD2	TRBV5-4	many	TRBJ2-1	CASSPLAGLYNEQFF	TGTGCCAGCAGCCCTTTAGCGGGGCTCTACAATGAGCAGTTCTTC
-	TRBV20-1	few	TRBJ2-2	CSARDGVGDTGELFF	TGCAGTGCTAGAGACGGGGTAGGGGACACCGGGGAGCTGTTTTTT
-	TRBV29-1	-	TRBJ2-5	CSVETGSRETQYF	TGCAGCGTTGAAACAGGGAGTAGAGAGACCCAGTACTTC
-	TRBV6-2/TRBV6-3	-	TRBJ2-7	CASSYRGEQYF	TGTGCCAGCAGTTACCGAGGAGAGCAGTACTTC
TRBD2	TRBV18	many	TRBJ2-7	CASSPGGGSSYEQYF	TGTGCCAGCTCACCAGGTGGCGGGAGTTCCTACGAGCAGTACTTC
TRBD1	TRBV4-3	-	TRBJ1-2	CASSQDPGAGGLNTF	TGCGCCAGCAGCCAAGATCCTGGGGCAGGGGGCCTGAACACCTTC
-	TRBV12-3/TRBV12-4	few	TRBJ2-7	CASSNGFIPYEQYF	TGTGCCAGCAGTAATGGATTCATACCCTACGAGCAGTACTTC
TRBD2	TRBV28	-	TRBJ2-7	CASRPSGVATGEQYF	TGTGCCAGCAGACCCAGCGGGGTGGCTACTGGTGAGCAGTACTTC
-	TRBV29-1	-	TRBJ1-5	CSATRGVGQPQHF	TGCAGCGCTACACGTGGGGTTGGGCAGCCCCAGCATTTT
TRBD1	TRBV3-1	many	TRBJ2-7	CASSREDRGVSYEQYF	TGTGCCAGCAGCCGAGAGGACAGGGGCGTATCCTACGAGCAGTACTTC
-	TRBV20-1	few	TRBJ1-4	CSASWGRDEKLFF	TGCAGTGCTAGCTGGGGGCGCGACGAAAAACTGTTTTTT
-	TRBV7-2	many	TRBJ2-1	CASSLVGRTNNEQFF	TGTGCCAGCAGCTTAGTAGGCAGAACAAACAATGAGCAGTTCTTC
-	TRBV28	many	TRBJ1-5	CASRPVGLWQPQHF	TGTGCCAGCAGACCAGTAGGGCTTTGGCAGCCCCAGCATTTT
-	TRBV20-1	-	TRBJ1-5	CSAHGRVGQPQHF	TGCAGTGCTCACGGGAGGGTAGGTCAGCCCCAGCATTTT
TRBD1	TRBV7-3	many	TRBJ2-2	CASSFAGQAETGELFF	TGTGCCAGCAGCTTCGCCGGACAGGCCGAAACCGGGGAGCTGTTTTTT
-	TRBV6-6	-	TRBJ2-1	CASSYNGKHNEQFF	TGTGCCAGCAGTTACAATGGGAAACACAATGAGCAGTTCTTC
-	TRBV6-2/TRBV6-3	many	TRBJ2-4	CASSFAGAKNIQYF	TGTGCCAGCAGTTTCGCAGGGGCCAAAAACATTCAGTACTTC
-	TRBV19	few	TRBJ2-1	CASSIGKTTRNEQFF	TGTGCCAGTAGTATAGGTAAAACTACAAGAAATGAGCAGTTCTTC
-	TRBV3-1	-	TRBJ2-7	CASSPWGVAGESYEQYF	TGTGCCAGCAGCCCCTGGGGGGTTGCCGGAGAAAGTTACGAGCAGTACTTC
-	TRBV20-1	many	TRBJ2-7	CSAVVGGGEQYF	TGCAGTGCTGTCGTCGGGGGCGGAGAGCAGTACTTC
-	TRBV4-1	many	TRBJ2-3	CASSQWTGTDTQYF	TGCGCCAGCAGCCAATGGACGGGGACAGATACGCAGTATTTT
TRBD2	TRBV18	-	TRBJ2-1	CASSPGLAGRFF	TGTGCCAGCTCACCCGGACTAGCGGGAAGGTTCTTC
-	TRBV9	many	TRBJ1-2	CASSATGGPPAGYTF	TGTGCCAGCAGCGCAACGGGGGGGCCTCCCGCTGGCTACACCTTC
TRBD1	TRBV30	-	TRBJ2-1	CAWSAGQVVNEQFF	TGTGCCTGGTCTGCGGGACAGGTAGTTAATGAGCAGTTCTTC
-	TRBV11-1	few	TRBJ1-1	CASRPGPRVEAFF	TGTGCCAGCAGACCGGGGCCCAGGGTAGAAGCTTTCTTT
-	TRBV28	-	TRBJ2-7	CASSFIGTTREQYF	TGTGCCAGCAGTTTTATCGGGACGACCAGAGAGCAGTACTTC
TRBD1	TRBV7-9	-	TRBJ1-2	CASSPSQGPDYGYTF	TGTGCCAGCAGCCCGTCACAGGGGCCGGACTATGGCTACACCTTC
-	TRBV12-3/TRBV12-4	many	TRBJ2-7	CASSLSPQGRYEQYF	TGTGCCAGCAGTTTATCCCCACAGGGGAGGTACGAGCAGTACTTC
-	TRBV27	few	TRBJ2-2	CASSRSRGELFF	TGTGCCAGCTCTCGGTCCAGGGGGGAGCTGTTTTTT
-	TRBV9	many	TRBJ2-2	CASSVAGDGTGELFF	TGTGCCAGCAGCGTAGCTGGAGATGGCACCGGGGAGCTGTTTTTT
-	TRBV7-2	many	TRBJ2-4	CASSLDSAPIQYF	TGTGCCAGCAGCTTAGACAGTGCCCCAATTCAGTACTTC
-	TRBV6-2/TRBV6-3	many	TRBJ2-5	CASTRGETQYF	TGTGCCAGCACTAGGGGAGAGACCCAGTACTTC
TRBD2	TRBV18	-	TRBJ2-7	CASSQRGRQYSYEQYF	TGTGCCAGCTCACAACGCGGGAGGCAATACTCCTACGAGCAGTACTTC
-	TRBV12-3/TRBV12-4	few	TRBJ2-6	CASSHTASGANVLTF	TGTGCCAGCAGTCACACAGCTTCTGGGGCCAACGTCCTGACTTTC
-	TRBV11-2	-	TRBJ2-7	CASSLIQDLEQYF	TGTGCCAGCAGCTTAATACAGGACCTCGAGCAGTACTTC
-	TRBV6-6	many	TRBJ2-7	CASSPAPTLSYEQYF	TGTGCCAGCAGCCCCGCGCCCACGCTCTCCTACGAGCAGTACTTC
-	TRBV4-3	-	TRBJ1-6	CASSGTGNSPLHF	TGCGCCAGCAGCGGAACAGGGAATTCACCCCTCCACTTT
-	TRBV30	many	TRBJ2-4	CAWRMEGLGIQYF	TGTGCCTGGAGGATGGAGGGTTTGGGCATTCAGTACTTC
-	TRBV12-3/TRBV12-4	many	TRBJ1-2	CASSLGGVANYGYTF	TGTGCCAGCAGTTTAGGGGGGGTTGCTAACTATGGCTACACCTTC